The clone carrying this TCR beta chain was recorded a few times. Its target is unknown. Time point here: newly diagnosed GD, antithyroid drugs for less than 3 months. RNA extracted from PBMCs served as the sequencing template. All patients originated from an endocrinology department located in Xi'an, China. Germline V lookup: CDR1 SGHNT, CDR2 YYREEE (reference sequence). The V and J ends lost 0 bases and 5 bases respectively, with 14 bases between them. The CDR3 extends over 15 amino acids. Arm-PCR of CDR3 regions and iRepertoire HTBI primers were the basis on which TCR beta libraries were built. TCRdb independently ran MiXCR on the multiplex PCR reads; one entry per CDR3 protein. This sample has some 370,000 distinct CDR3 sequences, with 10% to 15% found just once. These data originate in a study of regulatory T cells in long-lasting Graves disease. Findings and caveats of the study: It was in persistent disease that TRBV28, TRBJ1-2 and TRBJ2-5 were favored.

This same sample was also part of a study on T cells in Graves' hyperthyroidism and ophthalmopathy. That study reports: First-round RT-PCR targeting the TCR CDR3 was performed with the HTBI primer set.

This chain uses TRBV5-4 with TRBJ2-5; the D gene is possibly TRBD1 (6 bases). This receptor was identified in a woman aged 18-30 years with Graves disease. The starting material was peripheral blood mononuclear cells (PBMCs), obtained at new diagnosis, from a patient treated with antithyroid drugs. DNA of the CDR3: TGTGCCAGCAGCTTGGACCTACAGGGTCGGGAGACCCAGTACTTC. This codes for CASSLDLQGRETQYF.